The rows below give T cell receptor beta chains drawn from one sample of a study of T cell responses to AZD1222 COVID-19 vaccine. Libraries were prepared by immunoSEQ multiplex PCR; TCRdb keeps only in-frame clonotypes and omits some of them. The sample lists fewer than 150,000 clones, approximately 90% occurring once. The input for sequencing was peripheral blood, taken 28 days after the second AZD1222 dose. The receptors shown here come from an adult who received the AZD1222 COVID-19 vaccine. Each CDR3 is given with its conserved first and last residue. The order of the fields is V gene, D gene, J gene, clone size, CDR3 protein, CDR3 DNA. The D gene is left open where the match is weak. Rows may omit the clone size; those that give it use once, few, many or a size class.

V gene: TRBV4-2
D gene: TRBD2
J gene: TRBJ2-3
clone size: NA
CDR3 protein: CASSQRLAGNTDTQYF
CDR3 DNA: TGTGCCAGCAGCCAGAGGCTAGCGGGGAACACAGATACGCAGTATTTT

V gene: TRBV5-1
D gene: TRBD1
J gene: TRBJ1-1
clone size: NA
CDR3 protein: CASSLGGQGNTEAFF
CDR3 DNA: TGCGCCAGCAGCTTGGGGGGACAGGGTAACACTGAAGCTTTCTTT

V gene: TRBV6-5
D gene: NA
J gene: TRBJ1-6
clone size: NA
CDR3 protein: CAISRGMGSPLHF
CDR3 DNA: TGTGCCATCAGCAGGGGTATGGGGTCACCCCTCCACTTT

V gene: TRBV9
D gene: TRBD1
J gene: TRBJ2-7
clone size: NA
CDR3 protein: CASSTDRGRLYEQYF
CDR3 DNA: TGTGCCAGCAGCACCGACAGGGGGAGGCTCTACGAGCAGTACTTC

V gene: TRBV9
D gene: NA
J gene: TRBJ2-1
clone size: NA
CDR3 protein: CASNLGGSYNEQFF
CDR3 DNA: TGTGCCAGCAATTTAGGGGGTTCCTACAATGAGCAGTTCTTC

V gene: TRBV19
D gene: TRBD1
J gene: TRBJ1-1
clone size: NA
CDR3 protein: CASRPISGQGADAFF
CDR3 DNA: TGTGCCAGTAGGCCGATTTCTGGACAGGGGGCTGATGCTTTCTTT

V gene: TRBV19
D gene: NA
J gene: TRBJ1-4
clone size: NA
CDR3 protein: CASSPRQRTNEKLFF
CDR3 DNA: TGTGCCAGTAGTCCACGACAGCGAACTAATGAAAAACTGTTTTTT

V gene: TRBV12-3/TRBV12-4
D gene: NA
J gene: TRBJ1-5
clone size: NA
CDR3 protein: CASSFTSNQPQHF
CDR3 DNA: TGTGCCAGCAGTTTCACTAGCAATCAGCCCCAGCATTTT

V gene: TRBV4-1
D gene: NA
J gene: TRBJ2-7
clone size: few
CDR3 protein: CASSQGDRDKTEQYF
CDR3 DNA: TGCGCCAGCAGCCAAGGGGACCGGGACAAGACAGAGCAGTACTTC

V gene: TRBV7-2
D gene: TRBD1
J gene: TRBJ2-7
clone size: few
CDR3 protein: CASSLATGGFYEQYF
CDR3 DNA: TGTGCCAGCAGCTTAGCCACAGGGGGATTCTACGAGCAGTACTTC

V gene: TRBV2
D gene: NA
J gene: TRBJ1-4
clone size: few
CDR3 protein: CASKGGGTTNEKLFF
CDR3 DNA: TGTGCCAGCAAAGGGGGGGGGACAACTAATGAAAAACTGTTTTTT

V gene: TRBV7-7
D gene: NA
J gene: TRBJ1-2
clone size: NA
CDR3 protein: CASSLEEFHRVRVYTF
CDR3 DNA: TGTGCTAGCAGCCTCGAGGAGTTCCACCGAGTACGTGTCTACACCTTC

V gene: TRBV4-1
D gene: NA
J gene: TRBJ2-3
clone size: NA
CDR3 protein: CASSQPGLITDTQYF
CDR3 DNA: TGCGCCAGCAGCCAACCGGGACTTATCACAGATACGCAGTATTTT

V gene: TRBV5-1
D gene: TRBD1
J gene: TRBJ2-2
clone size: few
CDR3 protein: CASMRQGAPTGELFF
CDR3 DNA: TGCGCCAGCATGAGGCAGGGGGCCCCCACCGGGGAGCTGTTTTTT

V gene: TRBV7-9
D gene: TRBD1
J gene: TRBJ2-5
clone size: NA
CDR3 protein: CASSHTGEGIQETQYF
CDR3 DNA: TGTGCCAGCAGCCACACAGGGGAAGGAATCCAAGAGACCCAGTACTTC

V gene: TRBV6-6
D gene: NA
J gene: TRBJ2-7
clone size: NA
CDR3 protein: CASRISYEQYF
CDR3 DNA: TGTGCCAGCAGGATCTCCTACGAGCAGTACTTC

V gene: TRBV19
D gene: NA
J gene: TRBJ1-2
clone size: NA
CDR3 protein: CASGTFGYTF
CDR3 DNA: TGTGCCAGTGGGACTTTCGGCTACACCTTC

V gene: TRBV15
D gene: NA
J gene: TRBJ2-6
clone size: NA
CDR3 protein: CATSREGYRTSGANVLTF
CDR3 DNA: TGTGCCACCAGCAGAGAAGGGTATCGTACCTCTGGGGCCAACGTCCTGACTTTC

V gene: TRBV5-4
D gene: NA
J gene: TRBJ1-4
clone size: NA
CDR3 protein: CASRPGMATNEKLFF
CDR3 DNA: TGTGCCAGCAGACCAGGGATGGCAACTAATGAAAAACTGTTTTTT

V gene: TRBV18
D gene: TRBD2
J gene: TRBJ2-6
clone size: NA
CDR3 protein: CASSPQTGGNSGANVLTF
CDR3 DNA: TGTGCCAGCTCACCACAAACGGGGGGTAACTCTGGGGCCAACGTCCTGACTTTC

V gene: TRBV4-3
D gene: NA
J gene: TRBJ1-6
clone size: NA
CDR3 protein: CASSQDIQGGSPLHF
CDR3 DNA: TGCGCCAGCAGCCAAGACATCCAGGGTGGATCACCCCTCCACTTT

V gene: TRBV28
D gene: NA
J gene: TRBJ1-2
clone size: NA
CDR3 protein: CASSSPGLYGYTF
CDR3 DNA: TGTGCCAGCAGTTCCCCAGGGCTCTATGGCTACACCTTC

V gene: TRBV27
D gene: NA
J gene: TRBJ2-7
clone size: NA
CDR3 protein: CASGSRLGEQYF
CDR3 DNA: TGTGCCAGCGGGTCGAGATTAGGGGAGCAGTACTTC

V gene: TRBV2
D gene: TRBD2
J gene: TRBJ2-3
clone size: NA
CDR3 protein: CASSGRLAGQDTQYF
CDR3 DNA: TGTGCCAGCAGTGGGAGGCTAGCGGGGCAAGATACGCAGTATTTT

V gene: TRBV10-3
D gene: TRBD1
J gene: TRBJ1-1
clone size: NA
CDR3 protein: CAISGQGGAEAFF
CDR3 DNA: TGTGCCATCAGTGGACAGGGGGGGGCTGAAGCTTTCTTT

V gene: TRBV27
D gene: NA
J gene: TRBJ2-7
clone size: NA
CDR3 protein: CASSLYGSYEQYF
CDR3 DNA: TGTGCCAGCAGTTTGTACGGTTCTTACGAGCAGTACTTC

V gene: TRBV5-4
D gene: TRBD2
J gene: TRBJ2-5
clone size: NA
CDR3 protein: CASSPGLGRETQYF
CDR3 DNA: TGTGCCAGCTCACCGGGACTAGGTCGAGAGACCCAGTACTTC

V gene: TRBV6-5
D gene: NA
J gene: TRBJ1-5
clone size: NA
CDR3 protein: CASSVDSNQPQHF
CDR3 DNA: TGTGCCAGCAGCGTAGATAGCAATCAGCCCCAGCATTTT

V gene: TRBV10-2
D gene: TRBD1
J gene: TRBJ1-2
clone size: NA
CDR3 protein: CASSDRGARNYGYTF
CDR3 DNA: TGCGCCAGCAGTGACAGGGGGGCCCGAAACTATGGCTACACCTTC

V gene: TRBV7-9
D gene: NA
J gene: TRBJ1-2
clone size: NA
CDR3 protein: CASSSTGAGYTF
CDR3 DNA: TGTGCCAGCAGCTCTACAGGAGCAGGCTACACCTTC

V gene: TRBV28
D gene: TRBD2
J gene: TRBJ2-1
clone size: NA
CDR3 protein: CASSLYSGGRYNEQFF
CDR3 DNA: TGTGCCAGCAGTCTCTACTCGGGGGGGCGCTACAATGAGCAGTTCTTC

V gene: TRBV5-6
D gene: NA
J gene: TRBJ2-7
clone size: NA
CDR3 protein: CASSSNLLVTYEQYF
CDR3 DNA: TGTGCCAGCAGCTCCAACCTACTAGTTACCTACGAGCAGTACTTC

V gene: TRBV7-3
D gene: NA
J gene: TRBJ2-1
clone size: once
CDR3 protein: CASSRGGTSRRNEQFF
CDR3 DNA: TGTGCCAGCAGTAGGGGCGGGACAAGCCGGAGGAATGAGCAGTTCTTC

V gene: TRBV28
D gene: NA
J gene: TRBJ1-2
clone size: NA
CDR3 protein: CASSDPWKGRGRGYTF
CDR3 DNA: TGTGCCAGCAGCGACCCTTGGAAGGGCAGGGGAAGAGGCTACACCTTC

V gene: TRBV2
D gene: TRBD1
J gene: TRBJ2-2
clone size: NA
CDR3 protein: CASRGTGRNTGELFF
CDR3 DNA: TGTGCCAGCAGAGGGACAGGGCGTAACACCGGGGAGCTGTTTTTT

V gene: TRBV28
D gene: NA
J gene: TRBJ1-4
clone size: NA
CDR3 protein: CASTKPTDRNEKLFF
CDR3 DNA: TGTGCCAGCACCAAACCGACAGATCGAAATGAAAAACTGTTTTTT

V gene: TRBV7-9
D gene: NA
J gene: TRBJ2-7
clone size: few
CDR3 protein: CASSLQGEAEQYF
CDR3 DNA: TGTGCCAGCAGCTTACAGGGGGAGGCCGAGCAGTACTTC

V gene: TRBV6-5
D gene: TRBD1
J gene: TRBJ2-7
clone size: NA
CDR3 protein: CASSDPRTGYEQYF
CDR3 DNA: TGTGCCAGCAGCGACCCCCGGACAGGATACGAGCAGTACTTC

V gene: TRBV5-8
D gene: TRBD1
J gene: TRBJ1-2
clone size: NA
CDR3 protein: CASSLRGQGVLFGYTF
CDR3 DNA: TGTGCCAGCAGCTTGAGGGGACAGGGGGTCCTCTTTGGCTACACCTTC

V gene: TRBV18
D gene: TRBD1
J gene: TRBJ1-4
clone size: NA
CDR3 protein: CASSSTGAEKLFF
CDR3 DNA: TGTGCCAGCTCATCGACAGGGGCTGAAAAACTGTTTTTT

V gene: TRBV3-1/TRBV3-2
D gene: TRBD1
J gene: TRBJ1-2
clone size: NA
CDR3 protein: CASSQLDRARGGYTF
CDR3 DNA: TGTGCCAGCAGCCAGTTGGACAGGGCTCGGGGAGGCTACACCTTC

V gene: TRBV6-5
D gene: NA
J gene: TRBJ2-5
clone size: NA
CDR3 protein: CASSNRDAQYF
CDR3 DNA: TGTGCCAGCAGTAATCGGGACGCCCAGTACTTC

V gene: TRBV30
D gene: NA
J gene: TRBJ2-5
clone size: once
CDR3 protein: CAWSRGPGEETQYF
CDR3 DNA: TGTGCCTGGAGTCGGGGCCCCGGGGAAGAGACCCAGTACTTC

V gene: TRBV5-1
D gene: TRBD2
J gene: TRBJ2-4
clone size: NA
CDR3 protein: CASSPRELGKNIQYF
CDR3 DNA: TGCGCCAGCAGCCCGCGGGAGTTGGGCAAAAACATTCAGTACTTC

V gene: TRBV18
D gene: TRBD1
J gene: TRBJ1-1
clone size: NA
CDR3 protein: CASSLEQGREAFF
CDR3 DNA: TGTGCCAGCTCCCTAGAACAGGGGAGGGAAGCTTTCTTT

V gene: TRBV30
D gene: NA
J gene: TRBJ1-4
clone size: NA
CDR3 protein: CAWSGEAGTNEKLFF
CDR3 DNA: TGTGCCTGGAGTGGGGAGGCGGGAACTAATGAAAAACTGTTTTTT

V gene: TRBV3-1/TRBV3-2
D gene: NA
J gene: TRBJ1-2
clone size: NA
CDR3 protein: CASSQGLRAGRGGYTF
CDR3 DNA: TGTGCCAGCAGCCAAGGTCTTCGGGCAGGGCGAGGGGGCTACACCTTC

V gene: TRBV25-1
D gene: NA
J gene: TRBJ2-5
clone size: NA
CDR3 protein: CASKGQLETQYF
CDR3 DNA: TGTGCCAGCAAAGGACAGTTGGAGACCCAGTACTTC

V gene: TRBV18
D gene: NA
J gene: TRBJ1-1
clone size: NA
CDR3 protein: CASSPSRRGALSTEAFF
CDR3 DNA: TGTGCCAGCTCACCATCTCGGCGGGGGGCGTTGAGCACTGAAGCTTTCTTT

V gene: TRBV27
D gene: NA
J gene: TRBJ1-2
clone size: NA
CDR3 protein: CASTPFGTARRYTF
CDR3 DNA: TGTGCCAGCACACCTTTCGGGACGGCGAGGCGCTACACCTTC

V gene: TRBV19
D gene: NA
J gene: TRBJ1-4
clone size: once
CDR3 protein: CASTKFVGGGELFF
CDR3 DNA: TGTGCCAGTACCAAATTCGTTGGGGGGGGTGAACTGTTTTTT

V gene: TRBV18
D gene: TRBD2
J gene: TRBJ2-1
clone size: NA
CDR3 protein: CASSIPSGTIEQFF
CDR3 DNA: TGTGCCAGCTCCATCCCCAGCGGGACGATTGAGCAGTTCTTC

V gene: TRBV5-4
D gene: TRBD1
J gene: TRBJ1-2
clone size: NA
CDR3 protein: CATSEVGTVLGYTF
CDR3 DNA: TGTGCCACTTCCGAAGTTGGGACAGTTCTGGGCTACACCTTC

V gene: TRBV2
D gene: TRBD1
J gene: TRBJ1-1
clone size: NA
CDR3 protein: CASSARTGTTEAFF
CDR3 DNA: TGTGCCAGCAGTGCTCGGACAGGGACCACTGAAGCTTTCTTT